The clone carrying this T cell receptor (beta chain) was seen many times. What it recognizes is unknown. This entry comes from a study of T-cell memory formation after mild COVID-19. Findings and limits, study-wide: Chiefly within CM and EM were the contracting CD4+ clones; CD8+ ones were within EMRA. Clones that got smaller from day 15 to 85 had even CD4/CD8, while clones growing later tipped toward CD4+. Some responding clones appeared in pre-infection memory, suggesting cross-reactive memory joined.

TCRdb reprocessed the 5' RACE reads with MiXCR, giving one entry per CDR3 protein. Altogether tens of thousands of distinct CDR3 sequences are present, 15% to 20% being singletons, with the ten largest covering roughly 1.3%. The receptor comes from an adult who had mild COVID-19 (a few samples of this study predate the infection). Cell type and time point are not known. The sample comprised PBMCs or a T cell subset sorted from them (not recorded which).

CDR3 nucleotide sequence: TGTGCCAGCAGTCTGTCGGCCGGGACAGGGAAGTTCTTC. This sequence encodes CASSLSAGTGKFF. This chain uses TRBV12-3 or TRBV12-4 with TRBJ2-1; 9 bases agree with TRBD1. CDR3 size: 13 residues. V was clipped by 5 bases and J by 14 bases; unmatched bases: 10.